This TCR beta chain is drawn from a study of T cell clusters in autoimmune cytopenias. Study results and caveats: Physiological T cell clusters of healthy donors were apparently absent in primary autoimmune cytopenia patients.

One tube held mixed TRB-A and TRB-B primer pools for touch-down PCR. TCRdb reprocessed the multiplex PCR reads, with one entry per CDR3 protein and no DNA. In all, the sample yields 6,000 to 7,000 distinct CDR3 sequences. TRB was amplified from around 250 ng of peripheral blood genomic DNA per sample. This CDR3 contains 15 residues. In germline, CDR1 is MNHNS, CDR2 SASEGT. Note on this clonotype: Its specificity is unknown.

Another study also made use of these data, one on T cell repertoires in aging, cancer and after chemotherapy.

Material: peripheral blood. This rearrangement joins TRBV6-1 to TRBJ2-5; as DNA is missing, the TRBD1 call by TCRdb cannot be tested. This sequence originates from a human donor in good health. The chain's CDR3 is CASSESGGAQETQYF.